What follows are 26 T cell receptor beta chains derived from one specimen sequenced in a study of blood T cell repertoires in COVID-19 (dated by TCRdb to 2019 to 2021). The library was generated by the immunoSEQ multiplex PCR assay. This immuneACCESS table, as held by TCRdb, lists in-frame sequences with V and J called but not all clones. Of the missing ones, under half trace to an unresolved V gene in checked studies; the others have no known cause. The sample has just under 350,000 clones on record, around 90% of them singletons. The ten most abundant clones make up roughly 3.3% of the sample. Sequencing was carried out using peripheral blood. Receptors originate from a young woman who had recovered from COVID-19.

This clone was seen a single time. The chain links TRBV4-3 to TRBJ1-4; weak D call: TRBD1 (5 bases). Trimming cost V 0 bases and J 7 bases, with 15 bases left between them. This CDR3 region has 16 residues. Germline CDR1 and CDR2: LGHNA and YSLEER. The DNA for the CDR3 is TGCGCCAGCAGCCAAGAATGGACAACCCGAGGTGAAAAACTGTTTTTT. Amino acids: CASSQEWTTRGEKLFF.

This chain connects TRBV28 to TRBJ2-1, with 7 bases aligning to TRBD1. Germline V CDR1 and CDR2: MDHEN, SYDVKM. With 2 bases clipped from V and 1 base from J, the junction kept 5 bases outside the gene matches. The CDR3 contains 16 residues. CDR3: CASSLQTGESYNEQFF. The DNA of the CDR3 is TGTGCCAGCAGTTTACAAACAGGGGAGTCCTACAATGAGCAGTTCTTC.

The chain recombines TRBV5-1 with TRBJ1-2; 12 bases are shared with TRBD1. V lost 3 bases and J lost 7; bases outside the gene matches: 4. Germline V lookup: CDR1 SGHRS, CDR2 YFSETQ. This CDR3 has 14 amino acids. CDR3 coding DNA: TGCGCCAGCAGCTCGGGGACAGGGGGCTTTGGCTACACCTTC. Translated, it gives CASSSGTGGFGYTF.

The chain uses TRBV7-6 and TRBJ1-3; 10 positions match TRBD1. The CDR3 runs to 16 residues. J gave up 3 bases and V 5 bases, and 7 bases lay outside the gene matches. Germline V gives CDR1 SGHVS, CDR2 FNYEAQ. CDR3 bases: TGTGCCAGCAGCCCAGAGACAGGGGGCTTTGGAAACACCATATATTTT. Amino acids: CASSPETGGFGNTIYF.

The CDR3 nucleotides read TGTGCCAGCAGCAGTACTAGCGGGGCGAACACCGGGGAGCTGTTTTTT. It codes for CASSSTSGANTGELFF. This chain joins TRBV5-4 and TRBJ2-2, with 10 bases lining up with TRBD2. Looked up from germline, CDR1 is SGHNT and CDR2 is YYREEE (reference sequence). This CDR3 is built from 16 residues. V shed 4 bases and J 0 bases; nucleotides not matched to a gene: 3.

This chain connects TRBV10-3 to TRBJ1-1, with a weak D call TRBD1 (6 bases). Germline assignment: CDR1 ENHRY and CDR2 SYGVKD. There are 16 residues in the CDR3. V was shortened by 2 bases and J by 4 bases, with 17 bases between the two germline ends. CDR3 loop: CAISERAGDRGTEAFF. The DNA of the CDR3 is TGTGCCATCAGTGAGCGGGCAGGGGATAGGGGCACTGAAGCTTTCTTT.

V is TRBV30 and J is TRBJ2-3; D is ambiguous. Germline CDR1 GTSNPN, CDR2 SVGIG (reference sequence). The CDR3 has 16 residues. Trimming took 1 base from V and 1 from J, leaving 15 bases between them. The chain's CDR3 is CAWSGTADWGTDTQYF. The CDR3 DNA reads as TGTGCCTGGAGTGGAACGGCCGACTGGGGCACAGATACGCAGTATTTT.

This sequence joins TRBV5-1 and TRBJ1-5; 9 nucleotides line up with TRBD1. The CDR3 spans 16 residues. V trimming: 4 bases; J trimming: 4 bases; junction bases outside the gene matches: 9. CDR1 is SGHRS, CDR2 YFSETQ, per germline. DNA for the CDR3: TGCGCCAGCAGCCCGTTCCCGGGACAGGGAAATCAGCCCCAGCATTTT. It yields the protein CASSPFPGQGNQPQHF.

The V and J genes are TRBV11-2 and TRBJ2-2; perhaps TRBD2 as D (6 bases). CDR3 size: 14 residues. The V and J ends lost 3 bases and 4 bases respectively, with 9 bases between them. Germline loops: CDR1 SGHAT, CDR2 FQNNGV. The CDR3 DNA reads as TGTGCCAGCAGCTTTGGGAGGATCACCGGGGAGCTGTTTTTT. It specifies CASSFGRITGELFF.

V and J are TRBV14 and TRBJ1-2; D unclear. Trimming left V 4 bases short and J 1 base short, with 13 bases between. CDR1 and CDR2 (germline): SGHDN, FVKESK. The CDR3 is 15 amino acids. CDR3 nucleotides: TGTGCCAGCAGCCCAGCGGATGGCCATAACTATGGCTACACCTTC. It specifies CASSPADGHNYGYTF.

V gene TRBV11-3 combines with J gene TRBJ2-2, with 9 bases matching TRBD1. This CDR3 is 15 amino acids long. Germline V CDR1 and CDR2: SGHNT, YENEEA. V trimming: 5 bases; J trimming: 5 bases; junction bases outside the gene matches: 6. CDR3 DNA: TGTGCCAGCAGCCTACAGGGGGCGCTGACCGGGGAGCTGTTTTTT. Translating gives CASSLQGALTGELFF. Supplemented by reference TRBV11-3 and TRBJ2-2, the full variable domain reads EAGVVQSPRYKIIEKKQPVAFWCNPISGHNTLYWYLQNLGQGPELLIRYENEEAVDDSQLPKDRFSAERLKGVDSTLKIQPAELGDSAVYLCASSLQGALTGELFFGEGSRLTVL.

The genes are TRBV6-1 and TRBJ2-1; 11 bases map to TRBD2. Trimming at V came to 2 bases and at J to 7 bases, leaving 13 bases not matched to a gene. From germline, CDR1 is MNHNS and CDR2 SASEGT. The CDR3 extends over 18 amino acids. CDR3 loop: CASSERSGVTSGMNEQFF. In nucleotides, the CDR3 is TGTGCCAGCAGTGAAAGATCCGGTGTGACTAGCGGGATGAATGAGCAGTTCTTC.

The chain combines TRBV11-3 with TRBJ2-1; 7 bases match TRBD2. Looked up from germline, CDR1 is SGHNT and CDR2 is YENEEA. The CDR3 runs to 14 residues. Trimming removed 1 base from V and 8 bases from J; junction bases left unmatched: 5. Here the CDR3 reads CASSLGTSFDEQFF. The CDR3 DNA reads TGTGCCAGCAGCTTAGGGACTAGTTTCGATGAGCAGTTCTTC.

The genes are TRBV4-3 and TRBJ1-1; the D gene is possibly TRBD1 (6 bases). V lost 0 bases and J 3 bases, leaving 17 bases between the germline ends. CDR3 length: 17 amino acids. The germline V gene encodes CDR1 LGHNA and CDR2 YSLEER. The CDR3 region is CASSQESSSKGDTEAFF. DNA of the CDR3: TGCGCCAGCAGCCAAGAGTCGAGCTCTAAGGGGGACACTGAAGCTTTCTTT.

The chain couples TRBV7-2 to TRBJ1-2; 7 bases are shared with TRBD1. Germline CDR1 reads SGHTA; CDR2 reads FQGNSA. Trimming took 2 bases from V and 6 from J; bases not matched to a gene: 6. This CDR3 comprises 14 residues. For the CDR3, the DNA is TGTGCCAGCAGCTTAAACAGGGGATTTCATGGCTACACCTTC. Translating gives CASSLNRGFHGYTF.

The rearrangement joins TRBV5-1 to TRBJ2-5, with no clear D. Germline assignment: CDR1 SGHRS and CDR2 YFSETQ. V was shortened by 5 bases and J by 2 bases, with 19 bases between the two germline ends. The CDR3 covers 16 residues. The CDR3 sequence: CASRAWLEIRQETQYF. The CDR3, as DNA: TGCGCCAGCAGAGCTTGGCTAGAGATTCGGCAAGAGACCCAGTACTTC.

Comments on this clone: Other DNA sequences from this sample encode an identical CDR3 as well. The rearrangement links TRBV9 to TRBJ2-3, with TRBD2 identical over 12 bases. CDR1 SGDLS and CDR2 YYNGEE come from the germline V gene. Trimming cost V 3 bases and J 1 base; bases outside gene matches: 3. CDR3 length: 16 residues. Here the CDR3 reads CASSASGRAGTDTQYF. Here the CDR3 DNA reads TGTGCCAGCAGCGCTAGCGGGAGGGCGGGCACAGATACGCAGTATTTT.

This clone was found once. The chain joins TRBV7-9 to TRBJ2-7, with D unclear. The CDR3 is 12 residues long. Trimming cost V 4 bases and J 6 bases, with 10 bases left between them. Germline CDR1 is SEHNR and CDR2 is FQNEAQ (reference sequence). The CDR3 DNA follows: TGTGCCAGCAGCTCAGGAATAGGCGAGCAGTACGTC. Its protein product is CASSSGIGEQYV.

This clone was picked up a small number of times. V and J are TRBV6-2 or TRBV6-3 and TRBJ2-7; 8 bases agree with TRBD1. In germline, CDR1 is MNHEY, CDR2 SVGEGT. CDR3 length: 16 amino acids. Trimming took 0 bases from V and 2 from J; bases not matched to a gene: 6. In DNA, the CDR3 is TGTGCCAGCAGTTACTCCAGGGGGCGCAGGGCCTACGAGCAGTACGTC. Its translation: CASSYSRGRRAYEQYV.

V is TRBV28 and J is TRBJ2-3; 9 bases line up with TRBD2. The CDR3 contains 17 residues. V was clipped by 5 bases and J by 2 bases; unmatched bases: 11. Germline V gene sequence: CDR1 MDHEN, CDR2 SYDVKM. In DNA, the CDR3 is TGTGCCAGCAGTATTCTAGCGGGACGAGAACTCACAGATACGCAGTATTTT. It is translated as CASSILAGRELTDTQYF.

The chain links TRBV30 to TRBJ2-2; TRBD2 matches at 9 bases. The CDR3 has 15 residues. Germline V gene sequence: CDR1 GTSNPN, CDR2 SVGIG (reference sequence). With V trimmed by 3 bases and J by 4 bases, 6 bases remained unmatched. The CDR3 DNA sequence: TGTGCCTGGAGGCGCCTGACTAGCGGCACCGGGGAGCTGTTTTTT. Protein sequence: CAWRRLTSGTGELFF. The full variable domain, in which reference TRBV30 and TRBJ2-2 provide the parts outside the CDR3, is SQTIHQWPATLVQPVGSPLSLECTVEGTSNPNLYWYRQAAGRGLQLLFYSVGIGQISSEVPQNLSASRPQDRQFILSSKKLLLSDSGFYLCAWRRLTSGTGELFFGEGSRLTVL.

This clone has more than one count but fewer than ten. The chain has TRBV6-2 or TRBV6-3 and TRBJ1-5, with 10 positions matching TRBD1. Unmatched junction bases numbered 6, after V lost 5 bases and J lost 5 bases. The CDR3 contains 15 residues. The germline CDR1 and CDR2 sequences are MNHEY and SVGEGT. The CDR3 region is CASSPIGTGDQPQHF. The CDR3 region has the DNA TGTGCCAGCAGTCCCATCGGGACAGGGGATCAGCCCCAGCATTTT.

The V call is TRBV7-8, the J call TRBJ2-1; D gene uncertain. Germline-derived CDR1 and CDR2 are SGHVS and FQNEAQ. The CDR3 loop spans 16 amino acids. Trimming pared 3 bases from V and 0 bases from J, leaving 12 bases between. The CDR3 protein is CASSFRSPSSYNEQFF. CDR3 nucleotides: TGTGCCAGCAGCTTCCGGAGCCCGAGCTCCTACAATGAGCAGTTCTTC.

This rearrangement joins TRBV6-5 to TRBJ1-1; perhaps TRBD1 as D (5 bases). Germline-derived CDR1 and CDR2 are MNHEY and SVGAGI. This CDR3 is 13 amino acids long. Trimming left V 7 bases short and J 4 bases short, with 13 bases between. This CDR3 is CASNSDRPTEAFF. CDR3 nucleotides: TGTGCCAGCAATTCAGACAGACCCACTGAAGCTTTCTTT.

As DNA, the CDR3 is TGTGCCAGCAGTTTCGGCAGGGCACAAGAGACCCAGTACTTC. Its protein product is CASSFGRAQETQYF. The V and J genes are TRBV27 and TRBJ2-5, with D perhaps TRBD1 (5 bases). The germline V and J ends were trimmed by 3 bases and 2 bases, with 10 bases remaining between them. CDR1 is MNHEY and CDR2 is SMNVEV in the germline V gene (reference sequence). This CDR3 region has 14 residues.

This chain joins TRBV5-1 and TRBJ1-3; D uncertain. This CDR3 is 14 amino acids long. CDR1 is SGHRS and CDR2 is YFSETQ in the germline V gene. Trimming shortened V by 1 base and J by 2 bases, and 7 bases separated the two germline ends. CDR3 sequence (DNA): TGCGCCAGCAGCTTGAGCCTCACTGGAAACACCATATATTTT. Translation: CASSLSLTGNTIYF.